A single sample gave rise to the 9 T cell receptor beta chains below, sequenced in a study of identical twins. TCRdb independently ran MiXCR on the 5' RACE reads; one entry per CDR3 protein. This table has around 220,000 distinct CDR3 sequences, under 12% appearing once. The source material was memory T cells sorted from blood. The receptors come from a man in his forties or fifties in good health.

This clonotype has at least ten counts. In DNA, the CDR3 is TGTGCCAGCAGTTTAACAGGTCGGCGGGGGCTAGCGGGTTACAATGAGCAGTTCTTC. Translating it yields CASSLTGRRGLAGYNEQFF. The rearrangement links TRBV12-3 or TRBV12-4 to TRBJ2-1; 8 nucleotides agree with TRBD2. V gave up 2 bases and J gave up 4 bases; unmatched junction bases: 16. The CDR3 loop spans 19 amino acids.

V and J are TRBV11-2 and TRBJ2-1; 12 bases align to TRBD2. CDR3 length equals 19 residues. The germline V gene has CDR1 SGHAT and CDR2 FQNNGV. The trim removed 4 bases at V and 0 bases at J, leaving 10 bases unmatched. The CDR3 loop is CASSSTWTSGTDSYNEQFF. The CDR3 DNA is TGTGCCAGCAGCTCTACCTGGACTAGCGGGACCGACTCCTACAATGAGCAGTTCTTC.

The table lists this clonotype with a few counts. This rearrangement joins TRBV6-1 to TRBJ2-5; D is possibly TRBD1 or TRBD2 (6 bases each). The CDR3 covers 14 residues. From germline, CDR1 is MNHNS and CDR2 SASEGT. Between the trimmed V and J ends, which lost 7 bases and 2 bases, there was a span of 14 bases. The CDR3 region has the DNA TGTGCCAGCACTGGGGGGCCCGCACAAGAGACCCAGTACTTC. Amino acid sequence: CASTGGPAQETQYF.

This clonotype was seen repeatedly, ten times or more. The gene calls are TRBV20-1 and TRBJ2-7; 8 bases line up with TRBD1. Trimming removed 5 bases from V and 3 bases from J; junction bases left unmatched: 9. Germline V CDR1 and CDR2: DFQATT, SNEGSKA (reference sequence). The CDR3 loop spans 14 amino acids. In DNA form, the CDR3 reads TGCAGTGCTGCCCCGGCGACAGGGGACTACGAGCAGTACTTC. This codes for CSAAPATGDYEQYF.

The chain recombines TRBV20-1 with TRBJ2-7, with a tentative D call TRBD2 (5 bases). Trimming pared 6 bases from V and 1 base from J, leaving 13 bases between. This CDR3 spans 13 amino acids. The germline V gene encodes CDR1 DFQATT and CDR2 SNEGSKA (reference sequence). CDR3 DNA sequence: TGCAGTGCGGGCGGGCAGTTATCCTACGAGCAGTACTTC. Its protein is CSAGGQLSYEQYF.

This clonotype was observed a few times. The J gene is TRBJ2-3, the V gene TRBV12-3 or TRBV12-4; no reliable D call. V was pared by 5 bases and J by 1 base, with 7 bases between. The CDR3 loop spans 13 amino acids. CDR3 loop: CASSEWGTDTQYF. CDR3 nucleotides: TGTGCCAGCAGTGAGTGGGGCACAGATACGCAGTATTTT.

This clonotype was detected a few times. The chain combines TRBV6-2 or TRBV6-3 with TRBJ2-7; either TRBD1 or TRBD2 may supply D (6 bases each). Trimming took 8 bases from V and 2 from J, leaving 10 bases between them. This CDR3 has 12 residues. Germline values: CDR1 MNHEY, CDR2 SVGEGT. In DNA, the CDR3 is TGTGCCAGCGGGGGGCCAACCTACGAGCAGTACTTC. Translating gives CASGGPTYEQYF.

In this sample, this clonotype turned up many times. This rearrangement joins TRBV5-6 to TRBJ1-1; 7 nucleotides line up with TRBD1. CDR3 length: 15 residues. Trimming cost V 4 bases and J 4 bases; bases outside gene matches: 10. Germline V lookup: CDR1 SGHDT, CDR2 YYEEEE. The CDR3: CASSRTGAPGTEAFF. CDR3 sequence (DNA): TGTGCCAGCAGCCGCACAGGGGCGCCTGGCACTGAAGCTTTCTTT.

There are a few counts of this clonotype. The CDR3, as DNA: TGTGCCAGCAGTTTTGGTGGCGAGCAGTACTTC. It specifies CASSFGGEQYF. The V call is TRBV12-3 or TRBV12-4, the J call TRBJ2-7; no reliable D call. V shed 3 bases and J shed 6 bases, with 6 bases lying between them. This CDR3 has 11 residues.